A single sample is the source of the 18 T cell receptor beta chains below, sequenced in a study of blood T cell repertoires in COVID-19. TCRdb keeps only in-frame clones here, not all; method: immunoSEQ multiplex PCR. Of 250,000 to 300,000 clones in the sample, 80% to 95% were seen once. The source material was PBMCs or T cells enriched from blood (not recorded which). These receptors came from a woman in her twenties or thirties who had recovered from COVID-19.

This chain links TRBV15 with TRBJ2-1; 9 bases agree with TRBD1. This CDR3 is built from 22 residues. Germline V CDR1 and CDR2: LNHNV, YYDKDF (reference sequence). V was pared by 1 base and J by 4 bases, with 23 bases of the junction left unmatched. CDR3 in DNA: TGTGCCACCAGCAGAGGCGATGAGGGGACAGGGCCCTCAATTAGTATATACAATGAGCAGTTCTTC. Protein sequence: CATSRGDEGTGPSISIYNEQFF.

This chain uses TRBV6-2 or TRBV6-3 with TRBJ1-2, with 7 bases that match TRBD1. In germline, CDR1 is MNHEY, CDR2 SVGEGT. The CDR3 has 13 amino acids. The ends lost 4 bases at V and 9 bases at J; junction bases unmatched: 8. The CDR3 sequence is CASSFSGGSSYTF. CDR3 sequence (DNA): TGTGCCAGCAGTTTCTCAGGGGGATCGAGCTACACCTTC.

The chain has TRBV28 and TRBJ1-5; 7 nucleotides line up with TRBD1. The length of the CDR3 is 17 residues. Trimming at V came to 5 bases and at J to 4 bases, leaving 14 bases not matched to a gene. Germline CDR1 and CDR2: MDHEN and SYDVKM. The CDR3 spells CASSDTGVGRSNQPQHF. The CDR3 DNA follows: TGTGCCAGCAGTGATACAGGGGTAGGGAGGTCGAATCAGCCCCAGCATTTT.

V usage is TRBV10-3 and J usage is TRBJ2-1; 13 nucleotides line up with TRBD2. CDR1 is ENHRY and CDR2 is SYGVKD in the germline V gene. The CDR3 has 15 residues. The J segment lost 7 bases and the V segment lost 5 bases, leaving 5 bases of the junction unmatched. The CDR3 is CAISRLAGGRNEQFF. The CDR3, as DNA: TGTGCCATCAGTCGACTAGCGGGAGGCAGAAATGAGCAGTTCTTC.

Notes on this clone: This sample includes further DNA sequences coding for the same CDR3. The chain carries TRBV7-9 and TRBJ2-5; D is undetermined. Looked up from germline, CDR1 is SEHNR and CDR2 is FQNEAQ (reference sequence). The CDR3 has 11 amino acids. Trimming removed 3 bases at V and 4 bases at J, with 3 bases between. CDR3 residues: CASSFGETQYF. In nucleotides, the CDR3 is TGTGCCAGCAGCTTCGGAGAGACCCAGTACTTC.

This chain joins TRBV19 and TRBJ1-3; TRBD1 matches at 8 bases. Trimming at V came to 8 bases and at J to 3 bases, leaving 3 bases not matched to a gene. CDR3 length: 13 amino acids. CDR1 LNHDA and CDR2 SQIVND come from the germline V gene (reference sequence). CDR3 sequence: CASGTGGGNTIYF. For the CDR3, the DNA is TGTGCCAGTGGGACAGGAGGTGGAAACACCATATATTTT.

The chain carries TRBV5-1 and TRBJ2-5, with 9 bases matching TRBD2. The CDR3 is made up of 12 amino acids. Germline CDR1 SGHRS, CDR2 YFSETQ. The junction had 1 base not matched to a gene; V was cut back by 6 bases and J by 4 bases. CDR3 nucleotide sequence: TGCGCCAGCACACTAGCGGGAGAGACCCAGTACTTC. As protein: CASTLAGETQYF.

The chain links TRBV24-1 to TRBJ2-2, with a possible D match to TRBD1 (6 bases). Trimming stripped 1 base from V and 1 base from J, with 6 bases between. Germline V gene lookup returns CDR1 KGHDR and CDR2 SFDVKD. CDR3 length equals 15 residues. The CDR3 region is CATSDLQGNTGELFF. The CDR3 DNA is TGTGCCACCAGTGATTTACAGGGGAACACCGGGGAGCTGTTTTTT.

V gene TRBV3-1 (or the pseudogene TRBV3-2) combines with J gene TRBJ1-5; D call uncertain. Trimming pared 4 bases from V and 5 bases from J, leaving 12 bases between. CDR1 and CDR2 (germline): LGHDT, YNNKEL (reference sequence). The CDR3 is 14 residues long. CDR3 sequence reads: CASSRSLSDQPQHF. DNA for the CDR3: TGTGCCAGCAGCCGGTCCTTAAGCGATCAGCCCCAGCATTTT.

The chain carries TRBV7-8 and TRBJ2-3, with TRBD1 identical over 7 bases. CDR1 and CDR2 from the germline V gene are SGHVS and FQNEAQ. The CDR3 is 13 residues long. J lost 6 bases, V lost 3 bases, and 3 bases had no gene match. The CDR3 protein is CASSFRGQDTQYF. The CDR3 nucleotides are TGTGCCAGCAGCTTTCGGGGACAGGATACGCAGTATTTT.

The V call is TRBV13, the J call TRBJ2-2; possible D gene TRBD2, 5 bases. The CDR3 is 13 amino acids. Germline assignment: CDR1 PRHDT and CDR2 FYEKMQ (reference sequence). Trimming stripped 11 bases from V and 3 bases from J, with 13 bases between. DNA for the CDR3: TGTGCCTCGCCGGGAAATTACACCGGGGAGCTGTTTTTT. Amino acids: CASPGNYTGELFF.

J is TRBJ1-1 and V is TRBV7-9, with 8 bases fitting TRBD1. After removal of 1 base from V and 6 bases from J, the junction contained 7 bases not matched to a gene. CDR1 and CDR2 from the germline V gene are SEHNR and FQNEAQ (reference sequence). The CDR3 has 15 amino acids. In nucleotides, the CDR3 is TGTGCCAGCAGCTTAGGCACAGACAGGGGCTCTGAAGCTTTCTTT. Amino acid sequence: CASSLGTDRGSEAFF.

The rearrangement links TRBV7-8 to TRBJ1-2, with 7 bases matching TRBD1. The CDR3 covers 15 residues. J lost 0 bases, V lost 6 bases, and 7 bases had no gene match. The germline V gene encodes CDR1 SGHVS and CDR2 FQNEAQ. CDR3 region: CASRYDRVANYGYTF. As DNA, the CDR3 is TGTGCCAGCAGATATGACAGGGTGGCTAACTATGGCTACACCTTC.

The rearrangement uses TRBV28 and TRBJ2-7; tentative D call: TRBD2 (5 bases). Looked up from germline, CDR1 is MDHEN and CDR2 is SYDVKM. The ends were cut back, 6 bases at V and 3 bases at J, with 12 bases in the middle. CDR3 length: 13 amino acids. This CDR3 reads CASSDSVFYEQYF. CDR3 DNA sequence: TGTGCCAGCAGCGATAGCGTTTTCTACGAGCAGTACTTC.

The chain links TRBV12-5 to TRBJ2-1; no clear D gene. V was pared by 1 base and J by 8 bases, with 6 bases between. The CDR3 totals 12 residues. In germline, CDR1 is LGHNT, CDR2 FRNRAP. The CDR3: CASGLGPDEQFF. CDR3 nucleotides: TGTGCTAGTGGTTTGGGTCCGGATGAGCAGTTCTTC.

This chain connects TRBV4-2 to TRBJ1-1; TRBD1 agrees at 7 bases. The germline gives CDR1 LGHNA, CDR2 YNFKEQ. The CDR3 consists of 14 residues. V was pared by 3 bases and J by 10 bases, with 11 bases of the junction left unmatched. CDR3 region: CASSHLDRARGAFF. The CDR3 DNA is TGTGCCAGCAGCCATCTTGACAGGGCGAGGGGAGCTTTCTTT.

A remark on this clone: This sample also contains other DNA sequences that code for the same CDR3. The chain uses TRBV19 and TRBJ1-4, with D perhaps TRBD1 (6 bases). CDR3 length: 13 amino acids. The germline gives CDR1 LNHDA, CDR2 SQIVND (reference sequence). V was trimmed by 6 bases and J by 7 bases, leaving 12 bases between them. The CDR3 coding sequence is TGTGCCAGTAGCGTACAGGGAAGTGAAAAACTGTTTTTT. The encoded protein is CASSVQGSEKLFF.

The chain joins TRBV30 to TRBJ1-1; 7 positions match TRBD1. V lost 0 bases and J lost 11; bases outside the gene matches: 3. Germline CDR1 and CDR2: GTSNPN and SVGIG (reference sequence). The CDR3 is 11 amino acids. CDR3 bases: TGTGCCTGGAGTGTACAGGGGTATGCTTTCTTT. This sequence encodes CAWSVQGYAFF.